Each of the 4 T cell receptor beta chains below was sequenced from the same sample in a study of blood T cells in healthy people across ages. A second PCR, run for about 7 to 11 cycles, used a sample-barcoded 5' primer plus a J-beta primer mix. TCRdb independently ran MiXCR on the 5' RACE reads; one entry per CDR3 protein. The repertoire includes about 670,000 distinct CDR3 sequences, 52% of them detected once, and 13% sits in the top ten. The sequenced sample was blood. These TCRs come from a woman aged 80 or over in good health.

The gene calls are TRBV6-5 and TRBJ1-6, with D perhaps TRBD1 (5 bases). There are 18 residues in the CDR3. CDR1 and CDR2 (germline): MNHEY, SVGAGI. Trimming took off 0 bases at V and 0 bases at J, with 12 bases between the two ends. The CDR3 spells CASSYSIQASSYNSPLHF. The DNA for the CDR3 is TGTGCCAGCAGTTACTCGATACAGGCGAGCTCCTATAATTCACCCCTCCACTTT.

The chain couples TRBV12-3 or TRBV12-4 to TRBJ1-5; D unclear. The CDR3 runs 13 residues. V shed 4 bases and J shed 5 bases, with 9 bases lying between them. CDR3 protein: CASSYGRHQPQHF. In nucleotides, the CDR3 is TGTGCCAGCAGTTATGGACGGCATCAGCCCCAGCATTTT.

This clonotype was recorded a few times. The rearrangement links TRBV28 to TRBJ2-7; unclear D gene. Trimming removed 4 bases at V and 4 bases at J, with 17 bases between. The length of the CDR3 is 15 residues. From germline, CDR1 is MDHEN and CDR2 SYDVKM. DNA for the CDR3: TGTGCCAGCAGTTCCGACCGGGCCGAGGCGTACGAGCAGTACTTC. It is translated as CASSSDRAEAYEQYF.

This chain joins TRBV20-1 and TRBJ2-3, with D uncertain. The CDR3 contains 15 residues. CDR1 and CDR2 (germline): DFQATT, SNEGSKA (reference sequence). V lost 6 bases, J lost 2 bases, and 18 bases lay in between. CDR3 bases: TGCAGTGCCACACGACGTAGCCCCCACACAGATACGCAGTATTTT. It translates to CSATRRSPHTDTQYF.